This is a list of T cell receptor beta chains from one sample in a study of CD8 T cells in ankylosing spondylitis. Using its own MiXCR run on the 5' RACE reads, TCRdb lists one record per CDR3 protein. The repertoire holds nearly 250,000 distinct CDR3 sequences, with roughly a third as singletons. The sample was blood, either unsorted or a sorted T cell fraction (not recorded which). These TCRs come from a male donor with ankylosing spondylitis or in good health (not recorded which). CDR3s include the opening cysteine and the closing phenylalanine or tryptophan. Each record gives: D gene, V gene, J gene, clone size, CDR3 protein, CDR3 DNA. A D gene is named only where the DNA matches it firmly. Some rows mark clone size as missing; the rest say once, few, many or name a class of expanded clone.

>TRBD2|TRBV20-1|TRBJ2-3|few
CSARANAVAGPADTQYF
TGCAGTGCTAGAGCTAATGCGGTAGCGGGGCCAGCAGATACGCAGTATTTT
>.|TRBV20-1|TRBJ2-1|.
CSASGGLYNEQFF
TGCAGTGCTAGCGGGGGGCTATACAATGAGCAGTTCTTC
>TRBD1|TRBV5-6|TRBJ1-6|few
CASSLGGRTGDSPLHF
TGTGCCAGCAGCTTGGGCGGCAGGACAGGGGATTCACCCCTCCACTTT
>TRBD1|TRBV9|TRBJ2-2|few
CASSVEGRGMPDTGELFF
TGTGCCAGCAGCGTAGAGGGCAGGGGGATGCCGGACACCGGGGAGCTGTTTTTT
>TRBD1|TRBV12-3/TRBV12-4|TRBJ1-2|.
CASSAVAGTGSYGYTF
TGTGCCAGCAGTGCGGTGGCCGGGACAGGGAGCTATGGCTACACCTTC
>TRBD1|TRBV20-1|TRBJ2-4|.
CSVRGTENIQYF
TGCAGTGTGAGGGGGACAGAAAACATTCAGTACTTC
>.|TRBV4-1|TRBJ1-1|.
CASSQPGQLYTEAFF
TGCGCCAGCAGCCAGCCAGGACAGCTCTACACTGAAGCTTTCTTT
>TRBD1|TRBV20-1|TRBJ1-2|.
CRGGTAINYGYTF
TGCAGGGGGGGGACAGCCATTAACTATGGCTACACCTTC
>TRBD2|TRBV11-2|TRBJ2-7|.
CASSVRGGPYEQYF
TGTGCCAGCAGTGTTCGGGGGGGCCCGTACGAGCAGTACTTC
>.|TRBV3-1|TRBJ2-1|once
CASSQGVRGSHNEQFF
TGTGCCAGCAGCCAAGGGGTCAGGGGATCCCACAATGAGCAGTTCTTC
>.|TRBV6-1|TRBJ1-1|.
CASSELPPVMGNTEAFF
TGTGCCAGCAGTGAATTACCCCCGGTAATGGGGAACACTGAAGCTTTCTTT
>TRBD2|TRBV11-2|TRBJ2-1|.
CASSLDEVGGADPEQFF
TGTGCCAGCAGCTTAGATGAAGTCGGGGGGGCGGACCCGGAGCAGTTCTTC
>.|TRBV5-5|TRBJ2-7|few
CASSFRRGSNEQYF
TGTGCCAGCAGCTTCCGGAGGGGGAGCAACGAGCAGTACTTC
>TRBD1|TRBV5-1|TRBJ2-7|few
CASSFGPSGTGSSEQYF
TGCGCCAGCAGCTTCGGGCCATCCGGGACAGGGTCCAGCGAGCAGTACTTC
>.|TRBV29-1|TRBJ1-5|.
CSAGSPNQPQHF
TGCAGCGCCGGCTCCCCGAATCAGCCCCAGCATTTT
>.|TRBV20-1|TRBJ2-2|few
CSAGKGNTGELFF
TGCAGTGCGGGCAAGGGGAACACCGGGGAGCTGTTTTTT
>TRBD2|TRBV5-1|TRBJ2-1|.
CASSTTSGYYNEQFF
TGCGCCAGCAGCACCACTAGCGGCTACTACAATGAGCAGTTCTTC